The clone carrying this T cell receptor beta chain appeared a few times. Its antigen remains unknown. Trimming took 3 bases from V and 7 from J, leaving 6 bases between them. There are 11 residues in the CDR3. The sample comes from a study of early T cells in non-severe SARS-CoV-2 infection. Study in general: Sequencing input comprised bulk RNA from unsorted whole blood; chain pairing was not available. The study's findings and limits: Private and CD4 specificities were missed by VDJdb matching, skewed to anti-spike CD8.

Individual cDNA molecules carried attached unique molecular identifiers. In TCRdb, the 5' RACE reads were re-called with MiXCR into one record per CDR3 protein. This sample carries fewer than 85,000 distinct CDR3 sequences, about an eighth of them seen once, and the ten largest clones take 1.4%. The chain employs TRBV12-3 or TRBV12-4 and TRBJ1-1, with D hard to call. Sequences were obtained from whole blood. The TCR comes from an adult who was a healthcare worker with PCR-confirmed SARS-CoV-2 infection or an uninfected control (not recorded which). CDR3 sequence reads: CASSFRLEAFF. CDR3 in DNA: TGTGCCAGCAGTTTCCGCCTTGAAGCTTTCTTT.